The T cell receptor (beta chain) under discussion was sequenced for a study of memory CD4+ T cells and cytomegalovirus serostatus. Turning to the study itself: Healthy Belgian adult donors included about 10 CMV-positive and around 25 CMV-negative people.

Single viable CD3+CD4+CD8-CD45RO+ cells were sorted as the memory CD4+ T cells. CMV serostatus came from serum IgG against pp150, pp28, p38, p52. General study results and limits: A US-trained random forest predicted CMV serostatus with median AUC around 0.9. Of 150 to 200 reported CMV TCRbeta sequences, some 70 were found in memory CD4+ repertoires.

TCRdb keeps only in-frame clones here, not all; method: immunoSEQ multiplex PCR. The repertoire consists of about 48,000 clones, with over 75% occurring once and the leading ten covering about 0.8%. Germline CDR1 is MDHEN and CDR2 is SYDVKM. V was clipped by 6 bases and J by 1 base; unmatched bases: 7. The CDR3 has 15 residues. Remarks on this clone: The antigen is undetermined.

This clonotype originated in an adult in good health and CMV-seronegative. Material for sequencing was memory CD4+ T cells from blood. The V gene is TRBV28, the J gene TRBJ2-3; the match to TRBD2 covers 7 bases. Here the CDR3 reads CASSQSLAGTDTQYF. The CDR3 DNA sequence: TGTGCCAGCAGCCAGAGTCTAGCGGGCACAGATACGCAGTATTTT.